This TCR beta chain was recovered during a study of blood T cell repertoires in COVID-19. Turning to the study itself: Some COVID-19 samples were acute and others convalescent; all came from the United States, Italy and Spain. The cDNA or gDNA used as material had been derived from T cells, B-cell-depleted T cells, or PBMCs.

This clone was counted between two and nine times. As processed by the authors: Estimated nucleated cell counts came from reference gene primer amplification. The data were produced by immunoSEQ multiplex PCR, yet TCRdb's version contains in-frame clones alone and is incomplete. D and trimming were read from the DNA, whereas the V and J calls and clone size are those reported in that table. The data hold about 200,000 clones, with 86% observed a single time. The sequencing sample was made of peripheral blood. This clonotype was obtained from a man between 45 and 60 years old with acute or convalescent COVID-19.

The CDR3 DNA is TGTGCCAGCAGTACAGGGGTCCCCCTCGGTGAGCAGTTCTTC. Protein: CASSTGVPLGEQFF. The J gene is TRBJ2-1, the V gene TRBV6-5; 7 bases are a match to TRBD1. The V segment lost 5 bases and the J segment 9 bases; nucleotides outside the gene matches: 10. The CDR3 covers 14 residues. Germline values: CDR1 MNHEY, CDR2 SVGAGI.